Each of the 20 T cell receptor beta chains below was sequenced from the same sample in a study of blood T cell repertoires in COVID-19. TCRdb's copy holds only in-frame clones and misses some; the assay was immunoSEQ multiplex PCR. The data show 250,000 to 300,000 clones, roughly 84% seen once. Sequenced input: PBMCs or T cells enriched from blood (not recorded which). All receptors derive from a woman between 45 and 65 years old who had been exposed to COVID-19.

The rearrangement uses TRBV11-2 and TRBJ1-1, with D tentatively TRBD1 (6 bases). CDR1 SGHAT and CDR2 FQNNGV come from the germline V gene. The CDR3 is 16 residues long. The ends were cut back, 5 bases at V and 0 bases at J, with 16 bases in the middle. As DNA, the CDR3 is TGTGCCAGCAGCCCGAGGAGGGGGGGGGTGAACACTGAAGCTTTCTTT. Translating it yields CASSPRRGGVNTEAFF.

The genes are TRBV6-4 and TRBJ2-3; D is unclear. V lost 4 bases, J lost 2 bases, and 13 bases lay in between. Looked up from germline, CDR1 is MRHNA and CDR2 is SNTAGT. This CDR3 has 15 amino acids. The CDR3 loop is CASSASAEITDTQYF. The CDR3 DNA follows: TGTGCCAGCAGTGCAAGCGCAGAAATCACAGATACGCAGTATTTT.

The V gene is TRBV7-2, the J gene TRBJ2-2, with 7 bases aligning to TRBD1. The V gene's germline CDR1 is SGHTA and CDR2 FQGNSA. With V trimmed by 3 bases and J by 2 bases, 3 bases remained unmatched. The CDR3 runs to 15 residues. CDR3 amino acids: CASSLTGRNTGELFF. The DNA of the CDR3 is TGTGCCAGCAGCTTGACAGGGAGAAACACCGGGGAGCTGTTTTTT. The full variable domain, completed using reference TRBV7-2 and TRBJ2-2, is GAGVSQSPSNKVTEKGKDVELRCDPISGHTALYWYRQSLGQGLEFLIYFQGNSAPDKSGLPSDRFSAERTGGSVSTLTIQRTQQEDSAVYLCASSLTGRNTGELFFGEGSRLTVL.

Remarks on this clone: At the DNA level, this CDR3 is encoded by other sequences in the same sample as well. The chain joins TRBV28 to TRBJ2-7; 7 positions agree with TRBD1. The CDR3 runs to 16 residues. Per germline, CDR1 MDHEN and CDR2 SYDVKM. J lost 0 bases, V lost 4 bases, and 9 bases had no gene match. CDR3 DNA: TGTGCCAGCAGTTCTCCCCGGACAGGCGGCTCCTACGAGCAGTACTTC. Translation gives CASSSPRTGGSYEQYF.

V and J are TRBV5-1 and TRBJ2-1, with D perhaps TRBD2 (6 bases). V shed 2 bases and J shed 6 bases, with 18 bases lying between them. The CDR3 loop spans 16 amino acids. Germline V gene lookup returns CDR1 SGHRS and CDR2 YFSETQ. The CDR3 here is CASSLTQRAGSNEQFF. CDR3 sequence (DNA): TGCGCCAGCAGCTTAACCCAGCGGGCGGGCTCCAATGAGCAGTTCTTC.

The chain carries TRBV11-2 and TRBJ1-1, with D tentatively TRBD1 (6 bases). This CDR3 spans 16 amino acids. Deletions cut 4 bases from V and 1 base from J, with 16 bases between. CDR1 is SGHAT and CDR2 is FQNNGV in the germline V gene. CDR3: CASSSLLPGENTEAFF. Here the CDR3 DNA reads TGTGCCAGCAGCTCCCTGTTGCCAGGGGAGAACACTGAAGCTTTCTTT.

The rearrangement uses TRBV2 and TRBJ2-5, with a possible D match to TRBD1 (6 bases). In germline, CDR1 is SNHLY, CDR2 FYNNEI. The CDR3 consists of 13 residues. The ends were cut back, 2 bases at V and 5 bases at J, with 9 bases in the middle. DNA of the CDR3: TGTGCCAGCAGTGAAAGGGGGTGGGAGACCCAGTACTTC. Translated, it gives CASSERGWETQYF.

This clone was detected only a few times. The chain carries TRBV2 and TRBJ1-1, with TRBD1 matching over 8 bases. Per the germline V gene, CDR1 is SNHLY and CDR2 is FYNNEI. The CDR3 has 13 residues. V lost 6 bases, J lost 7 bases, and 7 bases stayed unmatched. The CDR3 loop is CASRGTGHFEAFF. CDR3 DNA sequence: TGTGCCAGCAGGGGGACAGGTCACTTTGAAGCTTTCTTT.

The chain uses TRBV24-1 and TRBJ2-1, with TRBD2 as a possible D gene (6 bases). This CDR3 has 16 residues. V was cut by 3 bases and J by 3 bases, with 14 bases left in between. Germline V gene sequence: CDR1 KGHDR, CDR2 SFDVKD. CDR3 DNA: TGTGCCACCAGTGATCGTAAGACGGGACTCTACAATGAGCAGTTCTTC. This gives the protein CATSDRKTGLYNEQFF.

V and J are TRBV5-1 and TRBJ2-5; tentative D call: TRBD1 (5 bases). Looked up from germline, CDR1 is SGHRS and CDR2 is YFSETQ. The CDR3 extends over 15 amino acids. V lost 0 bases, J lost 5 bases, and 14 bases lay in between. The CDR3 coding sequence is TGCGCCAGCAGCTTGGCTTCAGGGATATACGAGACCCAGTACTTC. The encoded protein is CASSLASGIYETQYF.

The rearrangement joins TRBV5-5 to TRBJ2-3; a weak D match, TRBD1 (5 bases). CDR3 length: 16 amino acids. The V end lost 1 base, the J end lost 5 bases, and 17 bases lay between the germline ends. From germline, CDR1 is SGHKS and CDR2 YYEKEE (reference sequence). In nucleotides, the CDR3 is TGTGCCAGCAGCTTGTTGACAGCGCCAAGGGGAGATACGCAGTATTTT. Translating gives CASSLLTAPRGDTQYF.

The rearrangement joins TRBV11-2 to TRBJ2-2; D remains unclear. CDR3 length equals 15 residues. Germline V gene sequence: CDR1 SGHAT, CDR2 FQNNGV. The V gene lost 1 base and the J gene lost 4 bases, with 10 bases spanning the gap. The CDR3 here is CASSLAGRSTGELFF. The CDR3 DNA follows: TGTGCCAGCAGCTTAGCTGGCAGATCCACCGGGGAGCTGTTTTTT.

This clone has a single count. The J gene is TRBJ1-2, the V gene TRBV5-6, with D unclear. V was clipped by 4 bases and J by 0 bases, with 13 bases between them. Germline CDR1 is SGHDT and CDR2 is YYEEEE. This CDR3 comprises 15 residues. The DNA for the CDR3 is TGTGCCAGCAGCCCCACGGCGGAGGCTAACTATGGCTACACCTTC. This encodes CASSPTAEANYGYTF.

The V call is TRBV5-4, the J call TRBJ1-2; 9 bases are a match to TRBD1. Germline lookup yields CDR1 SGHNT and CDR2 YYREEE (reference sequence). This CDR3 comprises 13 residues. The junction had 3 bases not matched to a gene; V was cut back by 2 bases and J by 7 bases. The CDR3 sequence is CASSLQGARGYTF. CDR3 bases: TGTGCCAGCAGCTTACAGGGGGCTCGTGGCTACACCTTC. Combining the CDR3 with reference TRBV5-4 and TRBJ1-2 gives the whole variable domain ETGVTQSPTHLIKTRGQQVTLRCSSQSGHNTVSWYQQALGQGPQFIFQYYREEENGRGNFPPRFSGLQFPNYSSELNVNALELDDSALYLCASSLQGARGYTFGSGTRLTVV.

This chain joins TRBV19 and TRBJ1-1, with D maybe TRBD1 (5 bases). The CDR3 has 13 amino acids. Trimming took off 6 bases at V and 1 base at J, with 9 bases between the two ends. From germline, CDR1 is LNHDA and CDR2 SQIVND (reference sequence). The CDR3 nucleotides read TGTGCCAGTAGCAGGGAAACGAACACTGAAGCTTTCTTT. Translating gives CASSRETNTEAFF.

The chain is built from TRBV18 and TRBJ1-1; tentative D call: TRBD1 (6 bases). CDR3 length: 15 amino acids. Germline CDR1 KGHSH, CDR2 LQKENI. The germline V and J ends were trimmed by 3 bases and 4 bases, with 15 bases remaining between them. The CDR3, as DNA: TGTGCCAGCTCACCGAGGCGGACAGTCTCCACTGAAGCTTTCTTT. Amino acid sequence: CASSPRRTVSTEAFF.

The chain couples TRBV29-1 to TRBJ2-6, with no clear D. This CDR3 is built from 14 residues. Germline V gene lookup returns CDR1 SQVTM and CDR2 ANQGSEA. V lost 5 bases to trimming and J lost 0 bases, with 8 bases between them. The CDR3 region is CSVSVVSGANVLTF. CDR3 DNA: TGCAGCGTTTCGGTCGTCTCTGGGGCCAACGTCCTGACTTTC.

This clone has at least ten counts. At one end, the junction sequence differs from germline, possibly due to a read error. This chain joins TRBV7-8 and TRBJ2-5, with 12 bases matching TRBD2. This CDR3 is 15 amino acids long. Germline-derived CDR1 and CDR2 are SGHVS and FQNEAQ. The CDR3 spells CASSTTSGGQGTQYF. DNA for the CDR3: TGTGCCAGCAGTACGACTAGCGGGGGCCAAGGGACCCAGTACTTC. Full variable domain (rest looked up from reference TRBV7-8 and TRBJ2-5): GAGVSQSPRYKVAKRGQDVALRCDPISGHVSLFWYQQALGQGPEFLTYFQNEAQLDKSGLPSDRFFAERPEGSVSTLKIQRTQQEDSAVYLCASSTTSGGQGTQYFGPGTRLLVL.

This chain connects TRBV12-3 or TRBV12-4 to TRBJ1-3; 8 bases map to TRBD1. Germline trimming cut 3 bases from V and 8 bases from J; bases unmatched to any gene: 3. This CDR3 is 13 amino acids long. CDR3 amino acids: CASSLGTGYTIYF. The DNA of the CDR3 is TGTGCCAGCAGTTTGGGGACAGGATACACCATATATTTT.

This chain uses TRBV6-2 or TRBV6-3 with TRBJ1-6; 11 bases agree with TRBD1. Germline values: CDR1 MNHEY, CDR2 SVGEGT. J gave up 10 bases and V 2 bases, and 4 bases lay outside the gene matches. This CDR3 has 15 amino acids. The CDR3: CASSYPRDRGSPLHF. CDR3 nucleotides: TGTGCCAGCAGTTACCCTCGGGACAGGGGGTCACCCCTCCACTTT.